This section outlines one T cell receptor beta chain sequence together with its context. The antigen remains unidentified. Using its own MiXCR run on the reads, TCRdb lists one record per CDR3 protein. The sample lists 110,000 or so distinct CDR3 sequences, over 30% occurring once. This entry comes from a study of T cell repertoires in cytomegalovirus infection. Study information: Well-studied HLA-B-restricted CMV epitopes were used in the study alongside recently identified HLA-C-restricted ones. TCR beta signatures that were public indicated CMV infection and matching HLA type. Points from the study as a whole: Frequencies of public TCR beta families were cumulated, and this identified carriers of CMV plus the relevant HLA. Dominating the ex vivo response were TCR beta clonotypes that were CMV-specific and HLA-C-restricted.

This CDR3 spans 15 amino acids. Germline loops: CDR1 SGHVS, CDR2 FQNEAQ. The V segment lost 5 bases and the J segment 2 bases; nucleotides outside the gene matches: 4. The sequence derives from a human donor in good health (CMV status not recorded). Some clones in this sample may be carry-over from other donors' samples. This sequence joins TRBV7-8 and TRBJ1-2; the match to TRBD1 covers 11 bases. Here the sequenced sample was CD8+ T cells from cultured PBMCs, taken from culture after CMV antigen stimulation. In nucleotides, the CDR3 is TGTGCCAGCAGCAAGGACAGGGGGCAGAACTATGGCTACACCTTC. Its protein product is CASSKDRGQNYGYTF. Full variable domain (rest looked up from reference TRBV7-8 and TRBJ1-2): GAGVSQSPRYKVAKRGQDVALRCDPISGHVSLFWYQQALGQGPEFLTYFQNEAQLDKSGLPSDRFFAERPEGSVSTLKIQRTQQEDSAVYLCASSKDRGQNYGYTFGSGTRLTVV.